This T cell receptor beta chain was recovered during a study of cytomegalovirus exposure and HLA in healthy donors. Study-level points and caveats: Both high specificity and high sensitivity reportedly marked the classifier's diagnosis of cytomegalovirus status. The study put around 180 TCR beta chains on its list as cytomegalovirus-associated.

A note on this clone: Its antigen is not identified.

Profiling relied on immunoSEQ multiplex PCR, and the TCRdb table lists in-frame clones only, not all of them. The data show some 45,000 clones, 90% to 95% seen once. The clonotype was recovered from a man aged 18 to 30 in good health and CMV-seronegative. The source material was PBMCs.

CDR3 sequence (DNA): TGTGCCAGTAGTCGGGGAAATCAAGAGACCCAGTACTTC. It specifies CASSRGNQETQYF. The J gene is TRBJ2-5, the V gene TRBV19, with a possible D match to TRBD2 (5 bases). Trimming pared 5 bases from V and 2 bases from J, leaving 9 bases between. This CDR3 spans 13 amino acids. CDR1 and CDR2 (germline): LNHDA, SQIVND (reference sequence).